Below are 32 T cell receptor beta chains sequenced from a single sample in a study of blood T cell repertoires in COVID-19. The method was immunoSEQ multiplex PCR; TCRdb's version includes in-frame clones alone and lacks a portion of them. Here the sample spans just under 150,000 clones, about 80% being singletons. Specimen: peripheral blood. These receptors all come from a human donor in a cohort sampled during active COVID-19.

This sequence joins TRBV28 and TRBJ1-5; 9 nucleotides line up with TRBD1. The CDR3 has 15 amino acids. J was trimmed by 6 bases and V by 9 bases; bases with no gene match: 12. The germline gives CDR1 MDHEN, CDR2 SYDVKM. The chain's CDR3 is CASLKKTGGAQPQHF. In DNA, the CDR3 is TGTGCCAGTCTGAAAAAGACAGGGGGGGCTCAGCCCCAGCATTTT.

The V call is TRBV19, the J call TRBJ2-5, with 7 bases identical to TRBD2. In germline, CDR1 is LNHDA, CDR2 SQIVND (reference sequence). The J segment lost 4 bases and the V segment lost 10 bases, leaving 15 bases of the junction unmatched. CDR3 size: 15 residues. Here the CDR3 DNA reads TGTGCCACCAGTAACGGCGGGAGCGCTGGAGAGACCCAGTACTTC. This sequence encodes CATSNGGSAGETQYF.

CDR3 loop: CASSPSSGSSSYNEQFF. CDR3 coding DNA: TGTGCCAGCTCACCATCGAGCGGTTCGAGCTCCTACAATGAGCAGTTCTTC. The chain recombines TRBV18 with TRBJ2-1; possibly TRBD2 for D (5 bases). V was pared by 2 bases and J by 0 bases, with 14 bases between. Germline CDR1 is KGHSH and CDR2 is LQKENI. The CDR3 consists of 17 residues.

This clone was seen only a few times. CDR3 region: CASSPTSGLALYEQYV. Written as DNA, the CDR3 is TGTGCCAGCAGCCCCACGTCCGGACTAGCGCTATACGAGCAGTACGTC. J is TRBJ2-7 and V is TRBV28; TRBD2 matches 9 bases. This CDR3 region has 16 residues. CDR1 is MDHEN and CDR2 is SYDVKM in the germline V gene. The trim removed 6 bases at V and 4 bases at J, leaving 13 bases unmatched.

The chain is built from TRBV4-1 and TRBJ2-3, with 7 nucleotides matching TRBD2. CDR3 length equals 13 residues. The ends lost 1 base at V and 13 bases at J; junction bases unmatched: 8. Germline V gene sequence: CDR1 MGHRA, CDR2 YSYEKL. As DNA, the CDR3 is TGCGCCAGCAGCCAAGTAGGACTAGAGGAAAAGTATTTT. It translates to CASSQVGLEEKYF.

This clone turned up a few times. The chain carries TRBV29-1 and TRBJ1-2; 8 nucleotides line up with TRBD1. The CDR3 totals 14 residues. Germline values: CDR1 SQVTM, CDR2 ANQGSEA. The V gene end was trimmed by 6 bases and the J gene end by 4 bases; junction bases not matched to a gene: 10. The CDR3 is CSVQPGQVVYGYTF. The DNA for the CDR3 is TGCAGCGTACAACCGGGACAGGTAGTCTATGGCTACACCTTC.

This chain joins TRBV7-8 and TRBJ1-2; no definite D call. The germline V gene has CDR1 SGHVS and CDR2 FQNEAQ. Deletions cut 1 base from V and 3 bases from J, with 6 bases between. The CDR3 sequence is 13 residues long. Here the CDR3 reads CASSLDGDYGYTF. The CDR3 region has the DNA TGTGCCAGCAGCTTAGACGGAGACTATGGCTACACCTTC.

The CDR3 reads CASRSAGTYEQYF. CDR3 bases: TGTGCCAGCAGATCAGCAGGAACCTACGAGCAGTACTTC. The chain uses TRBV7-2 and TRBJ2-7, with unresolved D. Trimming took off 6 bases at V and 2 bases at J, with 11 bases between the two ends. From germline, CDR1 is SGHTA and CDR2 FQGNSA. There are 13 residues in the CDR3.

The CDR3 protein is CASSRRLAGIRSTDTQYF. CDR3 nucleotides: TGTGCCAGCAGCCGGCGACTAGCGGGAATTCGTAGCACAGATACGCAGTATTTT. The chain couples TRBV4-2 to TRBJ2-3; 11 bases are a match to TRBD2. The CDR3 length is 18 residues. Per the germline V gene, CDR1 is LGHNA and CDR2 is YNFKEQ. The trim removed 4 bases at V and 0 bases at J, leaving 9 bases unmatched.

V gene TRBV27 combines with J gene TRBJ1-3; the D is unclear. The V gene lost 6 bases and the J gene lost 0 bases, with 9 bases spanning the gap. Germline lookup yields CDR1 MNHEY and CDR2 SMNVEV (reference sequence). This CDR3 region has 14 residues. The CDR3 spells CASRGRASGNTIYF. CDR3 sequence (DNA): TGTGCCAGCAGGGGCAGAGCCTCTGGAAACACCATATATTTT.

As concerns this clone: One junction end does not reproduce the germline sequence, and a read error may be involved. The chain carries TRBV2 and TRBJ1-1; 10 bases match TRBD1. Per germline, CDR1 SNHLY and CDR2 FYNNEI. This CDR3 is 13 amino acids long. The CDR3 DNA is TGTGCCAGCTCCGACAGGGGGCCCAACCAGAAGACGTTT. Translated, it gives CASSDRGPNQKTF.

The V gene is TRBV5-5, the J gene TRBJ2-1, with TRBD2 matching 7 bases. Trimming took 4 bases from V and 6 from J; bases not matched to a gene: 10. This CDR3 spans 15 amino acids. CDR1 and CDR2 from the germline V gene are SGHKS and YYEKEE (reference sequence). The CDR3 spells CASSITSAPGNEQFF. The CDR3 nucleotides read TGTGCCAGCAGCATTACTAGCGCCCCCGGCAATGAGCAGTTCTTC.

The chain couples TRBV6-5 to TRBJ2-2; D remains unclear. This CDR3 is 15 amino acids long. V was cut by 7 bases and J by 3 bases, with 15 bases left in between. Germline CDR1 reads MNHEY; CDR2 reads SVGAGI. The CDR3 reads CASTRTTRYTGELFF. In DNA, the CDR3 is TGTGCCAGCACGAGAACTACCCGATACACCGGGGAGCTGTTTTTT.

This chain joins TRBV5-1 and TRBJ1-6; 7 bases match TRBD1. The CDR3 contains 14 residues. Trimming removed 4 bases from V and 9 bases from J; junction bases left unmatched: 7. Germline assignment: CDR1 SGHRS and CDR2 YFSETQ. CDR3 nucleotides: TGCGCCAGCAGCAGCCAGGGGGGCGGTTCACCCCTCCACTTT. Its protein product is CASSSQGGGSPLHF.

This clone has a handful of counts. The chain carries TRBV10-1 and TRBJ2-1, with TRBD2 identical over 11 bases. Germline CDR1 and CDR2: WNHNN and SYGVQD (reference sequence). V was clipped by 6 bases and J by 4 bases; unmatched bases: 5. The CDR3 runs to 15 residues. The CDR3 nucleotides read TGCGCCAGCAGCTCTGGACTAGCGGGTTACAATGAGCAGTTCTTC. Its protein is CASSSGLAGYNEQFF.

The chain couples TRBV7-8 to TRBJ2-4; tentative D call: TRBD1 (6 bases). V was clipped by 0 bases and J by 0 bases, with 12 bases between them. The CDR3 runs to 17 residues. Germline values: CDR1 SGHVS, CDR2 FQNEAQ. CDR3 loop: CASSLATGSGAKNIQYF. CDR3 sequence (DNA): TGTGCCAGCAGCTTAGCTACAGGGTCGGGAGCCAAAAACATTCAGTACTTC. Full variable domain (outside the CDR3, taken from reference TRBV7-8 and TRBJ2-4): GAGVSQSPRYKVAKRGQDVALRCDPISGHVSLFWYQQALGQGPEFLTYFQNEAQLDKSGLPSDRFFAERPEGSVSTLKIQRTQQEDSAVYLCASSLATGSGAKNIQYFGAGTRLSVL.

V is TRBV19 and J is TRBJ1-6, with 7 bases fitting TRBD1. Losses at the gene ends were 4 bases for V and 3 bases for J; bases not matched to a gene: 3. Germline CDR1 reads LNHDA; CDR2 reads SQIVND (reference sequence). The CDR3 has 15 residues. CDR3 coding DNA: TGTGCCAGTAGTAAGGGACAGAACTATAATTCACCCCTCCACTTT. Translated, it gives CASSKGQNYNSPLHF.

In the case of this clone: This same CDR3 is encoded by further DNA sequences in the sample. The V call is TRBV7-2, the J call TRBJ1-1; a possible D gene is TRBD1 (6 bases). The germline CDR1 and CDR2 sequences are SGHTA and FQGNSA. This CDR3 has 13 amino acids. Trimming cost V 5 bases and J 1 base, with 8 bases left between them. As DNA, the CDR3 is TGTGCCAGCAGCCTGGACAGGAACACTGAAGCTTTCTTT. This gives the protein CASSLDRNTEAFF.

In its sample, this clone was seen a few times. The CDR3: CASSLGDSRDTQYF. The CDR3 DNA reads TGTGCCAGCAGTTTGGGCGACAGCCGGGATACGCAGTATTTT. This chain uses TRBV28 with TRBJ2-3; maybe TRBD1 (5 bases). Trimming removed 3 bases from V and 6 bases from J, with 13 bases in between. This CDR3 has 14 amino acids. The germline CDR1 and CDR2 sequences are MDHEN and SYDVKM.

The chain is built from TRBV19 and TRBJ1-3; 8 positions match TRBD1. The J segment lost 1 base and the V segment lost 7 bases, leaving 3 bases of the junction unmatched. Germline CDR1 reads LNHDA; CDR2 reads SQIVND (reference sequence). The CDR3 runs to 14 residues. The CDR3 region is CASNRGVSGNTIYF. The CDR3 bases are TGTGCCAGTAACAGGGGGGTTTCTGGAAACACCATATATTTT.

A word on this clone: The sample has other DNA sequences that encode this CDR3 too. The chain couples TRBV4-1 to TRBJ1-3, with 10 positions matching TRBD1. CDR3 length: 14 amino acids. Germline trimming cut 3 bases from V and 4 bases from J; bases unmatched to any gene: 0. Germline CDR1 and CDR2: MGHRA and YSYEKL. CDR3 in amino acids: CASSQGQGGNTIYF. The CDR3 DNA is TGCGCCAGCAGCCAGGGACAGGGGGGAAACACCATATATTTT.

The chain recombines TRBV24-1 with TRBJ2-7, with TRBD2 matching over 8 bases. The ends lost 4 bases at V and 1 base at J; junction bases unmatched: 5. The CDR3 extends over 15 amino acids. CDR1 and CDR2 from the germline V gene are KGHDR and SFDVKD. This chain's CDR3 is CATSDPGGQSYEQYF. In nucleotides, the CDR3 is TGTGCCACCAGTGACCCGGGGGGGCAGTCCTACGAGCAGTACTTC.

This sequence joins TRBV4-2 and TRBJ1-2; TRBD1 agrees at 10 bases. This CDR3 comprises 14 residues. The V and J ends lost 4 bases and 2 bases, in that order; junction bases with no gene match: 1. In germline, CDR1 is LGHNA, CDR2 YNFKEQ. The CDR3 bases are TGTGCCAGCAGCCCGGACAGGGGGAACTATGGCTACACCTTC. This codes for CASSPDRGNYGYTF.

The chain carries TRBV5-1 and TRBJ2-1; possible D gene TRBD2, 6 bases. Per germline, CDR1 SGHRS and CDR2 YFSETQ. The CDR3 has 16 residues. Trimming left V 4 bases short and J 2 bases short, with 16 bases between. The CDR3 sequence: CASSIGEDPTYNEQFF. The DNA of the CDR3 is TGCGCCAGCAGCATAGGGGAGGACCCAACCTACAATGAGCAGTTCTTC.

The rearrangement joins TRBV7-3 to TRBJ2-3, with 10 bases identical to TRBD1. The CDR3 is made up of 12 amino acids. V shed 8 bases, J shed 5 bases, and the junction held 1 base outside the gene matches. From germline, CDR1 is SGHTA and CDR2 FQGTGA. CDR3 sequence (DNA): TGTGCCAGCGGACAGGGGGGAGATACGCAGTATTTT. Its protein is CASGQGGDTQYF.

The chain joins TRBV9 to TRBJ2-1; 9 bases fit TRBD2. Germline V CDR1 and CDR2: SGDLS, YYNGEE. This CDR3 is built from 13 residues. Trimming took 1 base from V and 12 from J; bases not matched to a gene: 5. The CDR3 bases are TGTGCCAGCAGCGTAACGGAAGCGGGGGGGCAGTTCTTC. Translation: CASSVTEAGGQFF. Filled out from reference TRBV9 and TRBJ2-1, the complete variable domain reads DSGVTQTPKHLITATGQRVTLRCSPRSGDLSVYWYQQSLDQGLQFLIQYYNGEERAKGNILERFSAQQFPDLHSELNLSSLELGDSALYFCASSVTEAGGQFFGPGTRLTVL.

CDR3 in amino acids: CASSYQGDYGYTF. The CDR3 DNA reads TGCGCCAGCAGCTATCAGGGGGACTATGGCTACACCTTC. The chain has TRBV5-1 and TRBJ1-2, with 7 bases aligning to TRBD1. The CDR3 loop spans 13 amino acids. CDR1 and CDR2 from the germline V gene are SGHRS and YFSETQ. V lost 3 bases and J lost 3; bases outside the gene matches: 2.

The rearrangement uses TRBV7-3 and TRBJ2-1; 8 bases are shared with TRBD2. CDR3 length: 15 residues. Losses at the gene ends were 3 bases for V and 8 bases for J; bases not matched to a gene: 9. Germline V gives CDR1 SGHTA, CDR2 FQGTGA. Written as DNA, the CDR3 is TGTGCCAGCAGCTTTACAGCGGGAGCCTTCGATGAGCAGTTCTTC. Protein product: CASSFTAGAFDEQFF.

J is TRBJ2-5 and V is TRBV19, with a possible D match to TRBD2 (6 bases). Germline loops: CDR1 LNHDA, CDR2 SQIVND (reference sequence). CDR3 length: 14 amino acids. V was trimmed by 1 base and J by 3 bases, leaving 9 bases between them. The chain's CDR3 is CASSIVSGEETQYF. CDR3 nucleotide sequence: TGTGCCAGTAGTATAGTTTCGGGGGAAGAGACCCAGTACTTC.

The chain has TRBV5-1 and TRBJ2-3, with 7 bases aligning to TRBD1. Germline V gene lookup returns CDR1 SGHRS and CDR2 YFSETQ. This CDR3 region has 15 residues. The V and J ends lost 5 bases and 3 bases, in that order; junction bases with no gene match: 9. The CDR3, as DNA: TGCGCCAGCAGAGACGACAGGGCCATAACAGATACGCAGTATTTT. As protein: CASRDDRAITDTQYF. The full variable domain, its missing parts supplied by reference TRBV5-1 and TRBJ2-3, is KAGVTQTPRYLIKTRGQQVTLSCSPISGHRSVSWYQQTPGQGLQFLFEYFSETQRNKGNFPGRFSGRQFSNSRSEMNVSTLELGDSALYLCASRDDRAITDTQYFGPGTRLTVL.

The chain uses TRBV18 and TRBJ2-1; 7 nucleotides agree with TRBD1. The CDR3 has 12 residues. Germline V CDR1 and CDR2: KGHSH, LQKENI. V was pared by 3 bases and J by 12 bases, with 5 bases of the junction left unmatched. The CDR3 loop reads CASSPGTDSQFF. In nucleotides, the CDR3 is TGTGCCAGCTCACCGGGGACAGATTCGCAGTTCTTC.

The chain uses TRBV6-5 and TRBJ1-2; 11 positions agree with TRBD1. Germline V gene lookup returns CDR1 MNHEY and CDR2 SVGAGI. V lost 7 bases, J lost 6 bases, and 4 bases stayed unmatched. CDR3 length: 13 amino acids. The CDR3 sequence is CASTDRGLDGYTF. The CDR3 DNA follows: TGTGCCAGCACGGACAGGGGGCTGGATGGCTACACCTTC.